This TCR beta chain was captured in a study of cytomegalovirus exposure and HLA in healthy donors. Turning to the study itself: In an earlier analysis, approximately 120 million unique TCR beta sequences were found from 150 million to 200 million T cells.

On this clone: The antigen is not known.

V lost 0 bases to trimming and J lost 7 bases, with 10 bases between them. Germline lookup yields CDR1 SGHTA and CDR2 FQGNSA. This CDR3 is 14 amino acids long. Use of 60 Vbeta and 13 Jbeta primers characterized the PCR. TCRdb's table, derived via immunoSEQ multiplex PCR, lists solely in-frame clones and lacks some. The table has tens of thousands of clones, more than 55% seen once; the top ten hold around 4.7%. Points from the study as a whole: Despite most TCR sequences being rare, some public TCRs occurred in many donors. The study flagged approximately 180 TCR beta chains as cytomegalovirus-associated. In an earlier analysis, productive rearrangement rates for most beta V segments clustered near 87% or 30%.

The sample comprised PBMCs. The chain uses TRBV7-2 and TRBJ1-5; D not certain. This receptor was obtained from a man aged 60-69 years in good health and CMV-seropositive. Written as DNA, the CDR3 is TGTGCCAGCAGCTTAGCGGGAGCAAGCCAGCCCCAGCATTTT. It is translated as CASSLAGASQPQHF.